Following are 26 T cell receptor beta chains from one sample sequenced in a study of blood T cell repertoires in COVID-19 (dated by TCRdb to the early 2020s). The protocol used for the library was the immunoSEQ multiplex PCR assay. The table comes from immuneACCESS by way of TCRdb, which keeps in-frame sequences with V and J called. Part of the clones is missing from these tables; in studies checked, under half for an unresolved V gene and the rest for unknown reasons. Here the sample has tens of thousands of clones; about 93% occur a single time. The leading ten clones occupy roughly 5.8% of the sample. Specimen: peripheral blood. These TCRs come from a human donor in a cohort sampled during active COVID-19.

The chain links TRBV2 to TRBJ1-1; D is ambiguous. The CDR3 extends over 13 amino acids. Germline CDR1 reads SNHLY; CDR2 reads FYNNEI. V dropped 6 bases and J dropped 2 bases, with 10 bases sitting between them. Written as DNA, the CDR3 is TGTGCCAGCAGGATAGGACTCAACACTGAAGCTTTCTTT. Encoded protein: CASRIGLNTEAFF.

The chain combines TRBV7-3 with TRBJ1-6; D is perhaps TRBD1 (5 bases). V was cut by 0 bases and J by 6 bases, with 9 bases left in between. Germline assignment: CDR1 SGHTA and CDR2 FQGTGA. The CDR3 consists of 15 residues. CDR3 sequence reads: CASSLTGQVNSPLHF. The DNA of the CDR3 is TGTGCCAGCAGCTTAACCGGACAAGTTAATTCACCCCTCCACTTT.

This chain links TRBV7-8 with TRBJ2-5; D gene uncertain. Germline loops: CDR1 SGHVS, CDR2 FQNEAQ. The V end lost 3 bases, the J end lost 0 bases, and 17 bases lay between the germline ends. The length of the CDR3 is 17 residues. The CDR3 DNA sequence: TGTGCCAGCAGCTTCGGTAGCTTATTACCAAACCAAGAGACCCAGTACTTC. Translated: CASSFGSLLPNQETQYF.

The rearrangement links TRBV7-2 to TRBJ2-1; 8 bases are shared with TRBD1. V gave up 4 bases and J gave up 5 bases; unmatched junction bases: 7. The CDR3 covers 15 residues. Germline V gene lookup returns CDR1 SGHTA and CDR2 FQGNSA. Here the CDR3 DNA reads TGTGCCAGCAGCTCCGGACAGGGATACGACAATGAGCAGTTCTTC. It codes for CASSSGQGYDNEQFF.

The chain uses TRBV4-2 and TRBJ1-6; D is uncertain. Germline loops: CDR1 LGHNA, CDR2 YNFKEQ. The CDR3 totals 16 residues. The V end lost 3 bases, the J end lost 7 bases, and 16 bases lay between the germline ends. The CDR3 here is CASSQEDRPGNSPLHF. The CDR3 DNA is TGTGCCAGCAGCCAGGAAGACCGTCCGGGAAATTCACCCCTCCACTTT.

The V gene is TRBV28, the J gene TRBJ2-7, with 8 bases matching TRBD1. Germline CDR1 MDHEN, CDR2 SYDVKM. The CDR3 has 16 amino acids. V was pared by 4 bases and J by 0 bases, with 8 bases of the junction left unmatched. CDR3 in amino acids: CASSSRGTGLSYEQYF. For the CDR3, the DNA is TGTGCCAGCAGTTCGAGGGGGACAGGACTCTCCTACGAGCAGTACTTC.

This clone was counted once. This chain joins TRBV10-3 and TRBJ1-1, with TRBD1 identical over 7 bases. CDR1 and CDR2 from the germline V gene are ENHRY and SYGVKD. The CDR3 extends over 13 amino acids. The V segment lost 6 bases and the J segment 3 bases; nucleotides outside the gene matches: 4. The CDR3: CAIRTQGDTEAFF. The DNA for the CDR3 is TGTGCCATCAGAACTCAGGGGGACACTGAAGCTTTCTTT.

The rearrangement joins TRBV6-2 or TRBV6-3 to TRBJ1-5; D is perhaps TRBD1 (6 bases). Trimming cost V 6 bases and J 7 bases, with 13 bases left between them. Germline assignment: CDR1 MNHEY and CDR2 SVGEGT. This CDR3 spans 13 amino acids. The DNA of the CDR3 is TGTGCCAGCAGCAACAGCAGGGGACAGCCCCAGCATTTT. As protein: CASSNSRGQPQHF.

The chain links TRBV6-1 to TRBJ1-1, with 8 bases that match TRBD1. This CDR3 contains 14 residues. Germline CDR1 MNHNS, CDR2 SASEGT. The V segment lost 2 bases and the J segment 7 bases; nucleotides outside the gene matches: 6. This chain's CDR3 is CASSEKPGGREAFF. CDR3 coding DNA: TGTGCCAGCAGTGAAAAACCAGGGGGCCGTGAAGCTTTCTTT.

V is TRBV7-3 and J is TRBJ2-1; TRBD2 matches 10 bases. This CDR3 has 15 amino acids. CDR1 and CDR2 from the germline V gene are SGHTA and FQGTGA. Unmatched junction bases numbered 10, after V lost 5 bases and J lost 9 bases. This CDR3 is CASSTTAGGRIEQFF. The CDR3 DNA sequence: TGTGCCAGCAGCACCACAGCGGGGGGGCGTATTGAGCAGTTCTTC.

The chain employs TRBV6-2 or TRBV6-3 and TRBJ1-6; D might be TRBD1 (5 bases). Germline V gene lookup returns CDR1 MNHEY and CDR2 SVGEGT. Trimming removed 4 bases from V and 5 bases from J, with 18 bases in between. The CDR3 contains 17 residues. CDR3 nucleotide sequence: TGTGCCAGCAGTTCCCAATTGGGACTTCGGGATAATTCACCCCTCCACTTT. Protein sequence: CASSSQLGLRDNSPLHF.

V and J are TRBV2 and TRBJ1-4; no definite D call. CDR3 length equals 14 residues. The V gene lost 1 base and the J gene lost 2 bases, with 5 bases spanning the gap. CDR1 is SNHLY, CDR2 FYNNEI, per germline. DNA of the CDR3: TGTGCCAGCAGTGAAGTCAGTACTAATGAAAAACTGTTTTTT. Translating it yields CASSEVSTNEKLFF.

The V call is TRBV7-3, the J call TRBJ2-7, with 7 bases lining up with TRBD1. The V gene's germline CDR1 is SGHTA and CDR2 FQGTGA. V was pared by 2 bases and J by 6 bases, with 7 bases of the junction left unmatched. This CDR3 has 14 amino acids. The CDR3 is CASSLGTAASEQYF. The CDR3, as DNA: TGTGCCAGCAGCTTAGGGACAGCCGCGTCCGAGCAGTACTTC. Full variable domain (missing parts from reference TRBV7-3 and TRBJ2-7): GAGVSQTPSNKVTEKGKYVELRCDPISGHTALYWYRQSLGQGPEFLIYFQGTGAADDSGLPNDRFFAVRPEGSVSTLKIQRTERGDSAVYLCASSLGTAASEQYFGPGTRLTVT.

This sequence joins TRBV3-1 (or the pseudogene TRBV3-2) and TRBJ2-7; D perhaps matches TRBD2 (5 bases). V was trimmed by 0 bases and J by 0 bases, leaving 9 bases between them. The CDR3 contains 15 residues. CDR1 LGHDT and CDR2 YNNKEL come from the germline V gene (reference sequence). CDR3 protein: CASSQERGSSYEQYF. For the CDR3, the DNA is TGTGCCAGCAGCCAAGAAAGAGGGAGCTCCTACGAGCAGTACTTC.

This clone occurred once. J is TRBJ1-2 and V is TRBV5-4; D perhaps matches TRBD1 (5 bases). Germline V gene sequence: CDR1 SGHNT, CDR2 YYREEE (reference sequence). This CDR3 has 15 amino acids. V was clipped by 1 base and J by 2 bases, with 12 bases between them. The CDR3 reads CASSLPGLQNYGYTF. DNA of the CDR3: TGTGCCAGCAGCTTGCCGGGACTCCAAAACTATGGCTACACCTTC. Complete variable domain (other parts from reference TRBV5-4 and TRBJ1-2): ETGVTQSPTHLIKTRGQQVTLRCSSQSGHNTVSWYQQALGQGPQFIFQYYREEENGRGNFPPRFSGLQFPNYSSELNVNALELDDSALYLCASSLPGLQNYGYTFGSGTRLTVV.

This clone showed up just once. The rearrangement links TRBV4-1 to TRBJ2-3, with 8 nucleotides matching TRBD1. Germline V gives CDR1 MGHRA, CDR2 YSYEKL. V shed 4 bases and J 6 bases; nucleotides not matched to a gene: 15. CDR3 size: 17 residues. CDR3 protein: CASSLNPTGAAGDTQYF. CDR3 DNA sequence: TGCGCCAGCAGCCTCAACCCGACAGGGGCCGCAGGGGATACGCAGTATTTT.

V is TRBV15 and J is TRBJ2-3; D is unresolved. Germline values: CDR1 LNHNV, CDR2 YYDKDF (reference sequence). CDR3 length: 14 residues. V lost 0 bases and J lost 6, with 10 bases in between. Here the CDR3 DNA reads TGTGCCACCAGCAGAGAAAGCTCTACGGATACGCAGTATTTT. This translates into CATSRESSTDTQYF.

The chain combines TRBV30 with TRBJ2-7; TRBD1 is a possible D gene (7 bases). V was cut by 3 bases and J by 3 bases, with 9 bases left in between. In germline, CDR1 is GTSNPN, CDR2 SVGIG (reference sequence). The CDR3 covers 12 residues. CDR3 protein: CAWSQGGYEQYF. The CDR3 region has the DNA TGTGCCTGGAGCCAGGGGGGCTACGAGCAGTACTTC.

V usage is TRBV5-1 and J usage is TRBJ2-7, with TRBD2 identical over 8 bases. Germline V CDR1 and CDR2: SGHRS, YFSETQ. This CDR3 is 15 amino acids long. V lost 2 bases and J lost 0; bases outside the gene matches: 4. The CDR3 region is CASSFRRGASYEQYF. CDR3 DNA: TGCGCCAGCAGCTTCAGGCGGGGGGCCTCCTACGAGCAGTACTTC.

This rearrangement joins TRBV19 to TRBJ1-5, with D perhaps TRBD1 (5 bases). V lost 6 bases, J lost 5 bases, and 14 bases lay in between. The germline V gene has CDR1 LNHDA and CDR2 SQIVND (reference sequence). CDR3 length: 14 residues. CDR3 loop: CASSQGYGDQPQHF. CDR3 in DNA: TGTGCCAGTAGCCAGGGTTATGGTGATCAGCCCCAGCATTTT.

V usage is TRBV7-3 and J usage is TRBJ2-3; the D gene is possibly TRBD2 (7 bases). The CDR3 contains 16 residues. CDR1 is SGHTA and CDR2 is FQGTGA in the germline V gene. The V and J ends lost 3 bases and 4 bases respectively, with 17 bases between them. CDR3 amino acids: CASSFRGAPNPDTQYF. CDR3 coding DNA: TGTGCCAGCAGCTTTCGGGGGGCCCCGAATCCAGATACGCAGTATTTT.

The rearrangement joins TRBV6-2 or TRBV6-3 to TRBJ2-1, with D hard to call. With 4 bases removed from V and 6 bases from J, the gap between germline ends came to 10 bases. The CDR3 extends over 13 amino acids. Germline V gene lookup returns CDR1 MNHEY and CDR2 SVGEGT. CDR3 sequence: CASSFPHFNEQFF. In DNA form, the CDR3 reads TGTGCCAGCAGTTTCCCCCATTTCAATGAGCAGTTCTTC.

This clone was found once. This rearrangement joins TRBV4-3 to TRBJ1-4; a possible D gene is TRBD1 (5 bases). V was cut by 2 bases and J by 8 bases, with 15 bases left in between. The CDR3 spans 15 residues. Germline-derived CDR1 and CDR2 are LGHNA and YSLEER. The chain's CDR3 is CASSQLRQGKEKLFF. CDR3 nucleotide sequence: TGCGCCAGCAGCCAATTGAGGCAGGGAAAAGAAAAACTGTTTTTT.

CDR3: CASSYRGQLSPLHF. Written as DNA, the CDR3 is TGTGCCAGCAGTTACCGGGGACAGCTTTCACCCCTCCACTTT. The chain is built from TRBV6-5 and TRBJ1-6, with 7 bases that match TRBD1. Trimming removed 2 bases from V and 9 bases from J; junction bases left unmatched: 4. The CDR3 is 14 amino acids. Germline V gene data show CDR1 as MNHEY and CDR2 as SVGAGI.

J is TRBJ2-1 and V is TRBV4-3, with D possibly matching TRBD1 (6 bases). V was clipped by 0 bases and J by 2 bases, with 14 bases between them. This CDR3 region has 17 residues. Germline CDR1 reads LGHNA; CDR2 reads YSLEER. The CDR3 sequence is CASSQDNRARPYNEQFF. The CDR3 coding sequence is TGCGCCAGCAGCCAAGATAACAGGGCGAGACCCTACAATGAGCAGTTCTTC.

This chain uses TRBV20-1 with TRBJ2-3; D is unclear. V was shortened by 6 bases and J by 5 bases, with 9 bases between the two germline ends. Germline-derived CDR1 and CDR2 are DFQATT and SNEGSKA (reference sequence). The CDR3 has 11 residues. CDR3 protein: CSANGLDTQYF. In nucleotides, the CDR3 is TGCAGTGCAAACGGGTTAGATACGCAGTATTTT.